Listed below are T cell receptor beta chains from one sample, sequenced in a study of blood T cell repertoires in COVID-19. The protocol was immunoSEQ multiplex PCR, while the TCRdb copy is restricted to in-frame clones and leaves out a portion. This table has approximately 97,000 clones, about 85% appearing once. Sequencing was performed on peripheral blood. The source is a woman aged 45-65 years with COVID-19, enrolled during active disease. CDR3s include the opening cysteine and the closing phenylalanine or tryptophan. D genes are given only for firm matches. Size tells how often a clone was seen (once, few, many) or the class of an expanded clone, and some rows leave it out.

v_gene,len,d_gene,abundance,j_gene,CDR3nt,CDR3aa
TRBV30,14,.,.,TRBJ1-3,TGTGCCTGGAGTGTGGGACTCTCTGGAAACACCATATATTTT,CAWSVGLSGNTIYF
TRBV7-2,13,.,.,TRBJ1-1,TGTGCCAGCAGCTTAGGTAGGAACACTGAAGCTTTCTTT,CASSLGRNTEAFF
TRBV6-5,14,.,few,TRBJ1-1,TGTGCCAGCATCCTTGCAGGTATGGCCACTGAAGCTTTCTTT,CASILAGMATEAFF
TRBV30,15,TRBD1,.,TRBJ2-7,TGTGCCTGGAGCATCGGGGGACAGGGGGCTGACGAGCAGTACTTC,CAWSIGGQGADEQYF
TRBV18,14,TRBD1,.,TRBJ1-5,TGTGCCAGCTCACAGATACAGGGGGCTCAGCCCCAGCATTTT,CASSQIQGAQPQHF
TRBV28,13,TRBD1,few,TRBJ1-2,TGTGCCAGCAGTTCACAGGGGGCCTATGGCTACACCTTC,CASSSQGAYGYTF
TRBV29-1,16,TRBD1,.,TRBJ1-2,TGCAGCGTCCGGCGACAGGGTTCACAGGGAGTCTATGGCTACACCTTC,CSVRRQGSQGVYGYTF
TRBV3-1/TRBV3-2,16,TRBD2,.,TRBJ2-1,TGTGCCAGCAGCCAAGATCAAGCGGGGGCAGGCAATGAGCAGTTCTTC,CASSQDQAGAGNEQFF
TRBV28,15,TRBD1,.,TRBJ1-2,TGTGCCAGCAGCCCGACAGGGGTCTTGAGATATGGCTACACCTTC,CASSPTGVLRYGYTF
TRBV6-5,14,.,.,TRBJ2-7,TGTGCCAGCAAAACGACAGGATTGGGCTACGAGCAGTACTTC,CASKTTGLGYEQYF
TRBV19,17,TRBD1,.,TRBJ1-5,TGTGCCAGTAGGGGAAACCTGGGACAGGGTGGTGATCAGCCCCAGCATTTT,CASRGNLGQGGDQPQHF
TRBV30,15,TRBD1,.,TRBJ2-1,TGTGCCTGGAGTGTAGGGCAGGGGGCGCAGGATGAGCAGTTCTTC,CAWSVGQGAQDEQFF
TRBV25-1,15,.,.,TRBJ1-2,TGTGCCAGCAGTGCCTGGGTGGACAACATCTATGGCTACACCTTC,CASSAWVDNIYGYTF
TRBV7-2,14,.,.,TRBJ2-3,TGTGCCAGCAGTCGAAGTCGGGATGGAGAGGCGCAGTATTTT,CASSRSRDGEAQYF
TRBV30,13,TRBD2,.,TRBJ2-3,TGTGCCTGGAGGAGCGGGGGGGCAGATACGCAGTATTTT,CAWRSGGADTQYF
TRBV28,14,TRBD1,.,TRBJ1-1,TGTGCCAGCAGGTTGGGACAGGCGAACACTGAAGCTTTCTTT,CASRLGQANTEAFF
TRBV9,17,TRBD1,.,TRBJ2-7,TGTGCCAGCAGCGTAGGGGGTCCGGGACAGGAGTATAACGAGCAGTACTTC,CASSVGGPGQEYNEQYF
TRBV5-1,15,.,.,TRBJ2-2,TGCGCCAGCAGCGACGCCCCGGGGAACACCGGGGAGCTGTTTTTT,CASSDAPGNTGELFF
TRBV7-9,15,.,.,TRBJ1-1,TGTGCCAGCAGCCACCGACAGACTCCGAACACTGAAGCTTTCTTT,CASSHRQTPNTEAFF